The next 21 T cell receptor beta chains were all read from a single sample in a study of CXCR3-negative and CXCR3-positive naive CD8 T cells. cDNA libraries for TRB were generated by 5' RACE incorporating UMI labels. Reanalyzing the 5' RACE reads, TCRdb keeps one entry per CDR3 protein, without DNA. Recorded for this sample: around 90,000 distinct CDR3 sequences. Material for sequencing was naive CXCR3- CD8+ T cells from blood. As to subset: CD45RO-CCR7+CD27+CD95- naive CD8+ T cells lacking CXCR3 (TNR3-). All receptors derive from a human donor in good health. Some clones in this sample may be carry-over from other donors' samples.

CDR3 in amino acids: CSVEVTNQETQYF. The chain joins TRBV29-1 to TRBJ2-5. Germline CDR1 is SQVTM and CDR2 is ANQGSEA. The CDR3 length is 13 residues.

The V and J genes are TRBV5-1 and TRBJ1-2; TCRdb picks TRBD1, but there is no DNA to check that call. The CDR3 has 14 amino acids. Germline V gene lookup returns CDR1 SGHRS and CDR2 YFSETQ. The CDR3 is CASSLARDVDGYTF.

The chain carries TRBV29-1 and TRBJ2-3; the TRBD1 assignment by TCRdb is unverifiable without DNA. The CDR3 runs 12 residues. Germline loops: CDR1 SQVTM, CDR2 ANQGSEA. CDR3 region: CSVPLGGDTQYF.

This chain joins TRBV7-9 and TRBJ2-1; TCRdb's D call of TRBD2 is untestable without DNA. This CDR3 comprises 15 residues. Germline CDR1 and CDR2: SEHNR and FQNEAQ (reference sequence). CDR3 protein: CASSLAGPLRNEQFF.

The J gene is TRBJ2-1, the V gene TRBV28; without DNA, the TCRdb call of TRBD2 cannot be checked. The germline CDR1 and CDR2 sequences are MDHEN and SYDVKM. The CDR3 runs to 15 residues. CDR3 sequence: CASSLGPSEYNEQFF.

The J gene is TRBJ2-1, the V gene TRBV29-1; TCRdb's D call of TRBD1 is untestable without DNA. The germline gives CDR1 SQVTM, CDR2 ANQGSEA. The CDR3 has 14 amino acids. This CDR3 is CSVDRRGRRDEQFF.

This sequence joins TRBV7-2 and TRBJ1-1; with no DNA, the TCRdb D assignment of TRBD1 cannot be verified. CDR3 length: 15 amino acids. Germline CDR1 and CDR2: SGHTA and FQGNSA. The CDR3 loop reads CASSPVEGADTEAFF.

The rearrangement links TRBV29-1 to TRBJ2-2. CDR3 length: 12 amino acids. Germline CDR1 reads SQVTM; CDR2 reads ANQGSEA. CDR3 residues: CSVEFWAGELFF.

CDR3 protein: CSVENPLATETQYF. The V call is TRBV29-1, the J call TRBJ2-5; the TCRdb call, TRBD2, lacks DNA for checking. There are 14 residues in the CDR3. Germline CDR1 reads SQVTM; CDR2 reads ANQGSEA.

The V call is TRBV29-1, the J call TRBJ1-1; as DNA is missing, the TRBD1 call by TCRdb cannot be tested. CDR1 and CDR2 (germline): SQVTM, ANQGSEA. The CDR3 is made up of 13 amino acids. The CDR3 reads CSGFRDRNTEAFF. The full variable domain, rest sourced from reference TRBV29-1 and TRBJ1-1, is SAVISQKPSRDICQRGTSLTIQCQVDSQVTMMFWYRQQPGQSLTLIATANQGSEATYESGFVIDKFPISRPNLTFSTLTVSNMSPEDSSIYLCSGFRDRNTEAFFGQGTRLTVV.

The rearrangement uses TRBV6-6 and TRBJ2-1. The germline V gene encodes CDR1 MNHNY and CDR2 SVGAGI (reference sequence). The CDR3 spans 14 residues. The chain's CDR3 is CASRLSGGRNEQFF.

The chain carries TRBV29-1 and TRBJ2-7. CDR1 and CDR2 from the germline V gene are SQVTM and ANQGSEA. The CDR3 length is 11 residues. CDR3 sequence: CSVDDSYEQYF.

The J gene is TRBJ2-7, the V gene TRBV29-1; lacking DNA, the TRBD1 call made by TCRdb goes unchecked. CDR1 and CDR2 (germline): SQVTM, ANQGSEA. The CDR3 has 17 amino acids. The CDR3 is CSALGGELASSSYEQYF.

V and J are TRBV7-9 and TRBJ1-4; the TRBD1 assignment by TCRdb is unverifiable without DNA. The CDR3 totals 17 residues. The germline gives CDR1 SEHNR, CDR2 FQNEAQ (reference sequence). Here the CDR3 reads CASSLAHLGDPNEKLFF.

CDR3 residues: CASGPPGGDPNTIYF. This chain links TRBV5-1 with TRBJ1-3; TCRdb designates TRBD1, a call that cannot be tested without DNA. This CDR3 comprises 15 residues. Germline assignment: CDR1 SGHRS and CDR2 YFSETQ.

The chain uses TRBV20-1 and TRBJ1-4; the D call of TRBD1 rests on TCRdb alone, since no DNA is present to check it. Germline loops: CDR1 DFQATT, CDR2 SNEGSKA (reference sequence). This CDR3 has 14 amino acids. CDR3 amino acids: CSARDLTGGEKLFF.

The V call is TRBV9, the J call TRBJ2-7; the D call from TCRdb, TRBD1, cannot be confirmed without DNA. Germline V gene data show CDR1 as SGDLS and CDR2 as YYNGEE. The CDR3 sequence is 13 residues long. CDR3 region: CASSPPRGYEQYF.

This chain uses TRBV29-1 with TRBJ1-1; TCRdb lists TRBD1, though no DNA is available to test this call. CDR1 is SQVTM and CDR2 is ANQGSEA in the germline V gene. This CDR3 spans 13 amino acids. The CDR3 sequence: CSGVDRGSTEAFF.

The rearrangement joins TRBV12-3 or TRBV12-4 to TRBJ2-7; absent DNA, TCRdb's TRBD1 call cannot be checked. CDR3 length: 18 amino acids. This CDR3 is CASSSGPGRGGKSYEQYF.

The chain uses TRBV29-1 and TRBJ1-1; TCRdb calls TRBD1, which cannot be checked without DNA. The CDR3 runs to 14 residues. Germline CDR1 and CDR2: SQVTM and ANQGSEA. The CDR3 here is CSVVLGGASTEAFF.

This chain links TRBV6-2 or TRBV6-3 with TRBJ1-2; TCRdb indicates TRBD1, and absent DNA this call remains unverified. The CDR3 runs 16 residues. Germline V gene sequence: CDR1 MNHEY, CDR2 SVGEGT. Here the CDR3 reads CASSYITQAADYGYTF.